The rows below give T cell receptor beta chains drawn from one sample of a study of memory CD4+ T cells and cytomegalovirus serostatus. TCRdb's table, derived via immunoSEQ multiplex PCR, lists solely in-frame clones and lacks some. In the table there are about 50,000 clones, 60% to 80% of which are singletons. The source material was memory CD4+ T cells from blood. These receptors were taken from an adult in good health and CMV-seronegative. The CDR3 runs from the conserved cysteine through the conserved F or W. The order of the fields is J gene, clone size, V gene, D gene, CDR3 protein, CDR3 DNA. A D gene is named only where the DNA matches it firmly. Clone size appears in some rows only: once, few, many, or a class for an expanded clone.

J gene: TRBJ1-1
clone size: -
V gene: TRBV28
D gene: -
CDR3 protein: CASIVPGTVNTEAFF
CDR3 DNA: TGTGCCAGCATAGTGCCCGGGACGGTGAACACTGAAGCTTTCTTT

J gene: TRBJ2-7
clone size: -
V gene: TRBV28
D gene: TRBD2
CDR3 protein: CASSSIAGASYEQYF
CDR3 DNA: TGTGCCAGCAGTTCCATAGCGGGAGCATCTTACGAGCAGTACTTC

J gene: TRBJ1-1
clone size: -
V gene: TRBV5-1
D gene: -
CDR3 protein: CASSWDRVNEAFF
CDR3 DNA: TGCGCCAGCAGCTGGGACCGTGTTAATGAAGCTTTCTTT

J gene: TRBJ1-1
clone size: -
V gene: TRBV6-5
D gene: TRBD1
CDR3 protein: CASSYSGTVLNTEAFF
CDR3 DNA: TGTGCCAGCAGTTACTCCGGGACAGTGTTAAACACTGAAGCTTTCTTT

J gene: TRBJ2-7
clone size: few
V gene: TRBV5-8
D gene: -
CDR3 protein: CASSASYEQYF
CDR3 DNA: TGTGCCAGCAGCGCCTCCTACGAGCAGTACTTC

J gene: TRBJ2-3
clone size: -
V gene: TRBV14
D gene: TRBD1
CDR3 protein: CASSPSTGGITDTQYF
CDR3 DNA: TGTGCCAGCAGCCCTAGTACAGGGGGGATCACAGATACGCAGTATTTT

J gene: TRBJ2-7
clone size: few
V gene: TRBV5-5
D gene: -
CDR3 protein: CASSFQQTEQYF
CDR3 DNA: TGTGCCAGCAGCTTTCAACAAACCGAGCAGTACTTC

J gene: TRBJ1-1
clone size: -
V gene: TRBV10-2
D gene: -
CDR3 protein: CASKAGAVRPNTEAFF
CDR3 DNA: TGCGCCAGCAAAGCGGGGGCCGTAAGACCGAACACTGAAGCTTTCTTT

J gene: TRBJ2-1
clone size: -
V gene: TRBV5-1
D gene: -
CDR3 protein: CASTLDAGNNEQFF
CDR3 DNA: TGCGCCAGCACCTTGGACGCGGGGAATAATGAGCAGTTCTTC

J gene: TRBJ2-7
clone size: -
V gene: TRBV6-6
D gene: -
CDR3 protein: CASSVRAPYEQYF
CDR3 DNA: TGTGCCAGCAGTGTCAGGGCCCCCTACGAGCAGTACTTC

J gene: TRBJ2-3
clone size: -
V gene: TRBV29-1
D gene: -
CDR3 protein: CSVVKHTDTQYF
CDR3 DNA: TGCAGCGTTGTGAAGCACACAGATACGCAGTATTTT

J gene: TRBJ2-1
clone size: once
V gene: TRBV9
D gene: TRBD1
CDR3 protein: CASSSLRDRGSSYNEQFF
CDR3 DNA: TGTGCCAGCAGCTCCCTCCGGGACAGGGGGAGCTCCTACAATGAGCAGTTCTTC

J gene: TRBJ2-7
clone size: -
V gene: TRBV30
D gene: TRBD1
CDR3 protein: CASQGDLTYEQYF
CDR3 DNA: TGTGCCTCACAGGGGGATCTTACCTACGAGCAGTACTTC

J gene: TRBJ2-1
clone size: -
V gene: TRBV5-1
D gene: -
CDR3 protein: CASSYQGSSYNEQFF
CDR3 DNA: TGCGCCAGCAGCTATCAGGGGAGCTCCTACAATGAGCAGTTCTTC

J gene: TRBJ1-2
clone size: -
V gene: TRBV28
D gene: -
CDR3 protein: CASRGQIYGYTF
CDR3 DNA: TGTGCCAGCAGAGGACAGATCTATGGCTACACCTTC

J gene: TRBJ2-3
clone size: once
V gene: TRBV6-1
D gene: -
CDR3 protein: CASSEETQGWGTDTQYF
CDR3 DNA: TGTGCCAGCAGTGAAGAGACACAGGGTTGGGGCACAGATACGCAGTATTTT

J gene: TRBJ1-2
clone size: few
V gene: TRBV5-1
D gene: -
CDR3 protein: CASSTDRDGYTF
CDR3 DNA: TGCGCCAGCAGCACCGACCGCGATGGCTACACCTTC

J gene: TRBJ2-2
clone size: -
V gene: TRBV7-8
D gene: -
CDR3 protein: CASSIRGLGTGELFF
CDR3 DNA: TGTGCCAGCAGCATCAGGGGTCTCGGCACCGGGGAGCTGTTTTTT

J gene: TRBJ2-3
clone size: -
V gene: TRBV10-3
D gene: -
CDR3 protein: CAIKGAFRTDTQYF
CDR3 DNA: TGTGCCATCAAAGGGGCGTTTCGGACAGATACGCAGTATTTT

J gene: TRBJ2-1
clone size: -
V gene: TRBV5-1
D gene: TRBD2
CDR3 protein: CASSSRTSDFFNEQFF
CDR3 DNA: TGCGCCAGCAGCTCTCGGACTAGCGACTTTTTTAATGAGCAGTTCTTC

J gene: TRBJ2-1
clone size: -
V gene: TRBV29-1
D gene: TRBD1
CDR3 protein: CSVVGDRGHEQFF
CDR3 DNA: TGCAGCGTTGTTGGGGACAGGGGCCATGAGCAGTTCTTC

J gene: TRBJ1-1
clone size: -
V gene: TRBV5-1
D gene: TRBD1
CDR3 protein: CASSLGFGQGNTEAFF
CDR3 DNA: TGCGCCAGCAGCTTGGGGTTTGGACAGGGGAACACTGAAGCTTTCTTT

J gene: TRBJ2-7
clone size: -
V gene: TRBV9
D gene: TRBD2
CDR3 protein: CASSVDSTSGLYEQYF
CDR3 DNA: TGTGCCAGCAGCGTAGATTCGACTAGCGGTTTGTACGAGCAGTACTTC

J gene: TRBJ2-1
clone size: -
V gene: TRBV19
D gene: TRBD2
CDR3 protein: CASSMQRGYNEQFF
CDR3 DNA: TGTGCCAGTAGTATGCAGCGGGGATACAATGAGCAGTTCTTC

J gene: TRBJ2-3
clone size: -
V gene: TRBV5-5
D gene: -
CDR3 protein: CASRALGADTQYF
CDR3 DNA: TGTGCCAGCAGGGCCTTAGGCGCAGATACGCAGTATTTT

J gene: TRBJ1-1
clone size: -
V gene: TRBV14
D gene: -
CDR3 protein: CASSQGNWNTEAFF
CDR3 DNA: TGTGCCAGCAGCCAAGGAAACTGGAACACTGAAGCTTTCTTT

J gene: TRBJ2-3
clone size: -
V gene: TRBV9
D gene: -
CDR3 protein: CASSKQGTLPTDTQYF
CDR3 DNA: TGTGCCAGCAGTAAACAGGGCACCCTCCCCACAGATACGCAGTATTTT

J gene: TRBJ2-2
clone size: -
V gene: TRBV18
D gene: TRBD2
CDR3 protein: CASSPSVGGSNTGELFF
CDR3 DNA: TGTGCCAGCTCACCCTCGGTGGGGGGGAGCAACACCGGGGAGCTGTTTTTT

J gene: TRBJ1-5
clone size: -
V gene: TRBV12-5
D gene: -
CDR3 protein: CASGTDGYNQPQHF
CDR3 DNA: TGTGCTAGTGGAACGGACGGATACAATCAGCCCCAGCATTTT

J gene: TRBJ2-7
clone size: few
V gene: TRBV18
D gene: TRBD1
CDR3 protein: CASSRDRGDEQYF
CDR3 DNA: TGTGCCAGCTCCAGGGACAGGGGCGACGAGCAGTACTTC

J gene: TRBJ2-7
clone size: once
V gene: TRBV5-5
D gene: -
CDR3 protein: CASSFWKGYEQYF
CDR3 DNA: TGTGCCAGCAGCTTCTGGAAGGGCTACGAGCAGTACTTC

J gene: TRBJ2-7
clone size: -
V gene: TRBV9
D gene: TRBD1
CDR3 protein: CASSHGQDPYEQYF
CDR3 DNA: TGTGCCAGCAGCCATGGACAGGACCCCTACGAGCAGTACTTC

J gene: TRBJ1-5
clone size: few
V gene: TRBV28
D gene: -
CDR3 protein: CASSQGRNQPQHF
CDR3 DNA: TGTGCCAGCAGCCAGGGGAGAAATCAGCCCCAGCATTTT

J gene: TRBJ2-1
clone size: -
V gene: TRBV9
D gene: -
CDR3 protein: CASSVRGVDEQFF
CDR3 DNA: TGTGCCAGCAGCGTTAGGGGCGTCGATGAGCAGTTCTTC

J gene: TRBJ1-2
clone size: -
V gene: TRBV18
D gene: -
CDR3 protein: CASSHSEGYTF
CDR3 DNA: TGTGCCAGCTCACACTCAGAGGGCTACACCTTC

J gene: TRBJ2-1
clone size: -
V gene: TRBV30
D gene: -
CDR3 protein: CAGRGREQFF
CDR3 DNA: TGTGCCGGTAGGGGACGTGAGCAGTTCTTC